Listed below are T cell receptor beta chains from one sample, sequenced in a study of blood T cell repertoires in COVID-19. The method was immunoSEQ multiplex PCR; TCRdb's version includes in-frame clones alone and lacks a portion of them. The sample holds about 52,000 clones; around nine tenths are singletons and the top ten take approximately 10%. The sample comprised peripheral blood. These receptors were taken from a man aged 80 or over with active or convalescent COVID-19. Each CDR3 is given with its conserved first and last residue. The order of the fields is J gene, D gene, V gene, clone size, CDR3 protein, CDR3 DNA. A D gene is named only where the DNA matches it firmly. A row's size may be missing; if present it is once, few, many or a size class.

>TRBJ2-7|TRBD2|TRBV28|.
CASGRGSSSGRIVLGASYEQYF
TGTGCCAGCGGGCGGGGGTCATCTAGCGGGAGGATTGTCTTAGGGGCGTCCTACGAGCAGTACTTC
>TRBJ1-6|TRBD1|TRBV27|.
CATTRVLSGGSPLHF
TGTGCCACCACAAGGGTTCTCTCAGGGGGTTCACCCCTCCACTTT
>TRBJ2-7|TRBD1|TRBV18|.
CASSPGPDRGEQYF
TGTGCCAGCTCACCAGGTCCGGACAGGGGTGAGCAGTACTTC
>TRBJ1-2|TRBD1|TRBV9|.
CASSPTTGTSNYGYTF
TGTGCCAGCAGCCCCACGACAGGGACTAGTAACTATGGCTACACCTTC
>TRBJ2-3|TRBD2|TRBV9|once
CASSVGPSGGKYTDTQYF
TGTGCCAGCAGCGTAGGTCCTAGCGGGGGGAAATACACAGATACGCAGTATTTT
>TRBJ2-7|.|TRBV2|.
CASSAVSGAMAPYF
TGTGCCAGCAGTGCCGTCTCGGGTGCAATGGCCCCGTACTTC
>TRBJ2-5|.|TRBV3-1/TRBV3-2|.
CASSSRLTQYF
TGTGCCAGCAGCTCCAGGTTGACCCAGTACTTC
>TRBJ2-7|TRBD2|TRBV28|.
CASSQTSGDYEQYF
TGTGCCAGCAGCCAGACTAGCGGAGACTACGAGCAGTACTTC
>TRBJ1-1|TRBD1|TRBV28|once
CASSPGQGSTEAFF
TGTGCCAGCAGTCCCGGACAGGGTTCCACTGAAGCTTTCTTT
>TRBJ2-7|TRBD2|TRBV7-8|.
CASSSLAGGSGEQYF
TGTGCCAGCAGCTCACTAGCGGGAGGGTCAGGCGAGCAGTACTTC
>TRBJ2-3|TRBD1|TRBV10-3|.
CAISHAATGGIADTQYF
TGTGCCATCAGCCACGCGGCGACAGGGGGGATCGCAGATACGCAGTATTTT
>TRBJ2-2|.|TRBV4-2|.
CASSQDPGGRDGELFF
TGTGCCAGCAGCCAAGATCCCGGAGGTCGAGACGGGGAGCTGTTTTTT
>TRBJ2-3|TRBD2|TRBV10-3|once
CAISRTSGGTDTQYF
TGTGCCATCAGTCGGACTAGCGGGGGCACAGATACGCAGTATTTT
>TRBJ2-7|TRBD1|TRBV28|.
CASREGGAAEIDYYEQYF
TGTGCCAGCAGGGAAGGGGGCGCGGCCGAGATTGACTACTACGAGCAGTACTTC
>TRBJ2-1|TRBD1|TRBV28|.
CASSPGGQADEQFF
TGTGCCAGCAGTCCAGGGGGACAAGCGGATGAGCAGTTCTTC
>TRBJ1-4|TRBD1|TRBV7-2|.
CASSLYARQGTELFF
TGTGCCAGCAGCCTATATGCCCGACAGGGGACGGAACTGTTTTTT
>TRBJ2-1|.|TRBV19|.
CASSAPEGAQIGQFF
TGTGCCAGTAGTGCCCCGGAGGGGGCGCAGATAGGGCAGTTCTTC
>TRBJ2-5|TRBD1|TRBV4-3|.
CASSQVQGAGQETQYF
TGCGCCAGCAGCCAAGTCCAGGGGGCTGGCCAAGAGACCCAGTACTTC
>TRBJ2-7|.|TRBV2|few
CASSVALAYEQYF
TGTGCCAGCAGTGTGGCACTAGCCTACGAGCAGTACTTC
>TRBJ1-4|TRBD1|TRBV25-1|.
CASSTGVRTNEKLFF
TGTGCCAGCAGTACAGGGGTCCGGACTAATGAAAAACTGTTTTTT
>TRBJ1-5|.|TRBV5-6|.
CASSLFQGWGNQPQHF
TGTGCCAGCAGCTTGTTCCAGGGGTGGGGCAATCAGCCCCAGCATTTT
>TRBJ1-5|TRBD1|TRBV11-3|.
CASNQWDREHNQPQHF
TGTGCCAGCAACCAATGGGACAGGGAGCACAATCAGCCCCAGCATTTT
>TRBJ1-1|TRBD1|TRBV12-5|.
CASETTGANTEAFF
TGTGCTAGTGAAACTACAGGGGCGAACACTGAAGCTTTCTTT
>TRBJ1-6|.|TRBV27|.
CATPSENSPLHF
TGTGCCACCCCCTCGGAGAATTCACCCCTCCACTTT
>TRBJ1-3|TRBD1|TRBV2|.
CASRHRGGNTIYF
TGTGCCAGCAGACACAGGGGGGGAAACACCATATATTTT
>TRBJ1-4|.|TRBV6-5|.
CASRNTPGTNEKLFF
TGTGCCAGCAGAAATACACCGGGAACTAATGAAAAACTGTTTTTT
>TRBJ2-5|TRBD1|TRBV19|.
CASSKGRDRGETQYF
TGTGCCAGTAGTAAGGGCCGGGACAGGGGTGAGACCCAGTACTTC
>TRBJ2-5|TRBD2|TRBV18|.
CASSPRTSEETQYF
TGTGCCAGCTCACCAAGGACTAGCGAGGAGACCCAGTACTTC
>TRBJ2-1|.|TRBV15|few
CATSRAGLRSNEQFF
TGTGCCACCAGCAGAGCGGGACTGAGGAGCAATGAGCAGTTCTTC
>TRBJ1-2|.|TRBV25-1|few
CASSRSSSIYGYTF
TGTGCCAGCAGTAGGAGCAGCTCCATCTATGGCTACACCTTC
>TRBJ2-5|TRBD2|TRBV7-2|.
CASSLGTSGNF
TGTGCCAGCAGCCTCGGGACTAGCGGCAACTTC
>TRBJ2-1|TRBD1|TRBV20-1|.
CSASQGVGGEQFF
TGCAGTGCTAGTCAGGGGGTTGGTGGTGAGCAGTTCTTC
>TRBJ1-5|TRBD1|TRBV7-8|.
CASSSGPGQRSSNQPQHF
TGTGCCAGCAGCTCAGGGCCGGGACAGAGAAGTAGCAATCAGCCCCAGCATTTT
>TRBJ1-1|.|TRBV27|.
CASRHRVRNTEAFF
TGTGCCAGCAGGCACAGGGTGCGGAACACTGAAGCTTTCTTT
>TRBJ2-6|TRBD1|TRBV5-3|.
CARSSPPGQVPSGANVLTF
TGTGCCAGAAGCTCACCACCGGGACAGGTCCCCTCTGGGGCCAACGTCCTGACTTTC
>TRBJ1-6|.|TRBV30|.
CASQLSYNSPLHF
TGTGCCTCCCAACTCTCCTATAATTCACCCCTCCACTTT
>TRBJ2-3|.|TRBV3-1/TRBV3-2|.
CASSRVADTQYF
TGTGCCAGCAGCCGCGTGGCAGATACGCAGTATTTT
>TRBJ2-7|.|TRBV1|.
CTSSSNPGQGYHEQYF
TGCACCAGCAGCAGCAACCCCGGACAGGGCTACCACGAGCAGTACTTC
>TRBJ2-2|TRBD1|TRBV2|.
CASSVRQGAQNTGELFF
TGTGCCAGCAGTGTCAGACAGGGGGCACAGAACACCGGGGAGCTGTTTTTT
>TRBJ1-2|TRBD1|TRBV12-3/TRBV12-4|.
CASSGTGSYGYTF
TGTGCCAGCAGTGGGACAGGCTCCTATGGCTACACCTTC
>TRBJ1-2|TRBD1|TRBV5-8|.
CASFSGQGNYGYTF
TGTGCCAGTTTTTCGGGACAGGGAAACTATGGCTACACCTTC
>TRBJ2-3|TRBD2|TRBV6-5|.
CASSYEAGGGRDTQYF
TGTGCCAGCAGTTACGAGGCGGGAGGGGGGCGAGATACGCAGTATTTT
>TRBJ2-7|.|TRBV6-2/TRBV6-3|.
CASSYEGVGGGYF
TGTGCCAGCAGTTACGAAGGGGTCGGCGGCGGGTACTTC
>TRBJ1-1|.|TRBV29-1|.
CSVEDPRSTEAFF
TGCAGCGTTGAAGATCCACGTAGCACTGAAGCTTTCTTT
>TRBJ1-2|TRBD1|TRBV30|few
CAWRKTGGVGYTF
TGTGCCTGGAGGAAGACAGGGGGTGTGGGCTACACCTTC
>TRBJ2-2|.|TRBV24-1|.
CATGGITGELFF
TGTGCCACCGGCGGAATCACCGGGGAGCTGTTTTTT
>TRBJ1-2|.|TRBV9|.
CASSALRDNHGYGYTF
TGTGCCAGCAGCGCACTCCGGGACAATCACGGCTATGGCTACACCTTC
>TRBJ2-1|TRBD2|TRBV6-1|.
CASGAGGWREGRGDEQFF
TGTGCCAGCGGTGCGGGGGGGTGGCGGGAGGGCAGAGGGGATGAGCAGTTCTTC
>TRBJ2-7|.|TRBV7-2|.
CASSLQWGEDYEQYF
TGTGCCAGCAGCTTACAGTGGGGCGAAGATTACGAGCAGTACTTC
>TRBJ2-7|.|TRBV7-2|.
CASSHNGQSYEQYF
TGTGCCAGCAGCCACAACGGACAGTCCTACGAGCAGTACTTC
>TRBJ2-7|TRBD1|TRBV18|.
CASSQGTGHQPTREQYF
TGTGCCAGCTCACAAGGGACAGGACATCAACCGACTCGCGAGCAGTACTTC
>TRBJ1-2|TRBD1|TRBV5-4|.
CASSLGQGGYGYTF
TGTGCCAGCAGCTTGGGACAGGGCGGGTATGGCTACACCTTC
>TRBJ2-1|TRBD1|TRBV5-1|.
CASSSGQDYNEQFF
TGCGCCAGCAGCTCGGGACAGGATTACAATGAGCAGTTCTTC
>TRBJ1-2|TRBD1|TRBV14|.
CASSRQGAFGYTF
TGTGCCAGCAGCCGGCAGGGGGCATTTGGCTACACCTTC
>TRBJ2-7|TRBD2|TRBV7-8|.
CASSLRFRRLAGTNTYEQYF
TGTGCCAGCAGCTTAAGGTTCAGAAGACTAGCGGGAACAAATACCTACGAGCAGTACTTC
>TRBJ1-4|TRBD1|TRBV28|.
CASSLTGENEKLFF
TGTGCCAGCAGTTTAACAGGGGAAAATGAAAAACTGTTTTTT
>TRBJ2-1|TRBD1|TRBV2|.
CASSASRTDRVTFF
TGTGCCAGCAGTGCTAGCAGGACGGACAGGGTGACGTTCTTC
>TRBJ2-7|.|TRBV6-2/TRBV6-3|.
CASSYFNPGFEQYF
TGTGCCAGCAGTTACTTTAACCCGGGGTTCGAGCAGTACTTC
>TRBJ1-2|.|TRBV7-9|once
CASSRDGASMGYTF
TGTGCCAGCAGCAGGGACGGAGCCTCGATGGGCTACACCTTC
>TRBJ2-5|.|TRBV28|.
CASRAAGRETQYF
TGTGCCAGCAGGGCCGCGGGGAGAGAGACCCAGTACTTC